This TCR beta chain was recorded in a study of molecular identifiers for immune sequencing clone quantification. Study-wide results and limits: Detectable among about a million naive cells, according to reports, was Jurkat TCR RNA spiked in from one cell. More than 99% of effector molecules, versus under 1% of naive-cell molecules, belonged to clones above 20 RNA copies.

Germline CDR1 reads SEHNR; CDR2 reads FQNEAQ (reference sequence). Deletions cut 5 bases from V and 2 bases from J, with 24 bases between. This CDR3 region has 18 residues. This clonotype showed up many times. Its cognate antigen is unknown. Previously reported methods and listed TCR primers produced the bulk TCR libraries. Each CDR3 protein gets one entry after TCRdb re-called the PCR reads with MiXCR. The table shows more than 95,000 distinct CDR3 sequences, with 24% occurring only once. The authors sorted naive CD8 T cells as CD8+CD4-CCR7+CD45RA+. The V call is TRBV7-9, the J call TRBJ1-1, with D perhaps matching TRBD1 (5 bases). The source of this sequence is a human donor in good health. Some libraries in this study had Jurkat cell RNA spiked in. The sample comprised naive CD8+ T cells from blood, with Jurkat cell RNA spiked in. Documented subset: FACS-sorted CD8+CD4-CCR7+CD45RA+ naive T cells. As DNA, the CDR3 is TGTGCCAGCAGCCCCCTACCAGGACACCTGAAATCTAACACTGAAGCTTTCTTT. Protein product: CASSPLPGHLKSNTEAFF.